This is a list of T cell receptor beta chains from one sample in a study of beta chain features in type 1 diabetes. The repertoire was sequenced with immunoSEQ multiplex PCR; TCRdb's copy has only in-frame clones and lacks some. The table lists about 240,000 clones, over 11% of them singletons. The material sequenced was naive CD4+ T cells from blood. The receptors derive from a man aged 25 to 45 with type 1 diabetes. CDR3s include the opening cysteine and the closing phenylalanine or tryptophan. The order of the fields is J gene, V gene, D gene, clone size, CDR3 protein, CDR3 DNA. The D gene is left open where the match is weak. Size tells how often a clone was seen (once, few, many) or the class of an expanded clone, and some rows leave it out.

>TRBJ1-1|TRBV30|TRBD1|-
CAWRTGREVNTEAFF
TGTGCCTGGAGGACAGGGCGGGAGGTGAACACTGAAGCTTTCTTT
>TRBJ1-2|TRBV29-1|-|-
CSVDRPGEYYGYTF
TGCAGCGTTGATCGGCCCGGGGAGTACTATGGCTACACCTTC
>TRBJ2-7|TRBV6-1|TRBD1|few
CASSDSTGQNEQYF
TGTGCCAGCAGTGATTCGACAGGGCAGAACGAGCAGTACTTC
>TRBJ2-7|TRBV28|-|few
CASSLQRGEQYF
TGTGCCAGCAGTTTACAAAGGGGCGAGCAGTACTTC
>TRBJ2-5|TRBV28|-|few
CASSRRGWETQYF
TGTGCCAGCAGTCGAAGGGGATGGGAGACCCAGTACTTC
>TRBJ1-2|TRBV5-1|TRBD1|-
CASSLGQGLGYGYTF
TGCGCCAGCAGCCTCGGACAGGGTTTGGGCTATGGCTACACCTTC
>TRBJ2-2|TRBV6-6|-|-
CATTPTANTGELFF
TGTGCCACCACCCCGACAGCGAACACCGGGGAGCTGTTTTTT
>TRBJ2-5|TRBV11-2|TRBD2|few
CASSLVRAGGQETQYF
TGTGCCAGCAGCTTAGTTCGAGCGGGGGGGCAGGAGACCCAGTACTTC
>TRBJ1-3|TRBV5-1|-|-
CASKTGTSGNTIYF
TGCGCCAGCAAAACCGGGACTTCTGGAAACACCATATATTTT
>TRBJ2-7|TRBV2|TRBD2|few
CASSEALRRGGSREQYF
TGTGCCAGCAGTGAAGCGCTTCGGCGGGGGGGATCACGGGAGCAGTACTTC
>TRBJ2-3|TRBV7-9|-|few
CASSPGTSTDTQYF
TGTGCCAGCAGCCCGGGGACTAGCACAGATACGCAGTATTTT
>TRBJ2-7|TRBV18|TRBD2|once
CASSPLAGGSDEQYF
TGTGCCAGCTCACCTCTAGCGGGGGGGTCGGACGAGCAGTACTTC
>TRBJ1-1|TRBV5-1|-|few
CASSFNGYTEAFF
TGCGCCAGCAGCTTTAACGGGTACACTGAAGCTTTCTTT
>TRBJ1-3|TRBV4-1|-|few
CASSLPTGPTGNTIYF
TGCGCCAGCAGCCTACCAACAGGGCCAACTGGAAACACCATATATTTT
>TRBJ1-5|TRBV6-6|TRBD1|-
CASTKGQEYSNQPQHF
TGTGCCAGCACAAAGGGACAGGAGTATAGCAATCAGCCCCAGCATTTT
>TRBJ1-5|TRBV7-2|-|-
CASSSRGNQPQHF
TGTGCCAGCAGCTCCAGGGGCAATCAGCCCCAGCATTTT
>TRBJ1-1|TRBV7-2|-|few
CASRRTGGGTEAFF
TGTGCCAGCAGGCGCACGGGAGGCGGCACTGAAGCTTTCTTT
>TRBJ2-3|TRBV4-1|TRBD2|few
CASSRGLAGGTDTQYF
TGCGCCAGCAGCCGGGGACTAGCGGGAGGGACAGATACGCAGTATTTT
>TRBJ1-1|TRBV2|-|few
CASSVFPNTEAFF
TGTGCCAGCAGTGTCTTTCCTAACACTGAAGCTTTCTTT
>TRBJ2-7|TRBV7-9|-|few
CASSYSQGSYEQYF
TGTGCCAGCAGCTACTCTCAGGGGTCCTACGAGCAGTACTTC
>TRBJ2-1|TRBV28|TRBD2|few
CASNLRRAGGIHEQFF
TGTGCCAGCAATCTCCGGAGAGCGGGAGGGATACATGAGCAGTTCTTC
>TRBJ1-1|TRBV11-2|-|few
CASSFAENTEAFF
TGTGCCAGCAGCTTTGCAGAGAACACTGAAGCTTTCTTT
>TRBJ2-1|TRBV30|TRBD2|-
CAWRGLAGGEQFF
TGTGCCTGGAGGGGACTAGCGGGGGGCGAGCAGTTCTTC
>TRBJ2-7|TRBV10-3|TRBD1|-
CAISPGQGLHEQYF
TGTGCCATCAGCCCGGGACAGGGATTACACGAGCAGTACTTC